One and the same sample provided the 24 T cell receptor beta chains below, sequenced in a study of control samples from healthy donors and cancer patients. Libraries were prepared by immunoSEQ multiplex PCR; TCRdb keeps only in-frame clonotypes and omits some of them. The table has some 130,000 clones, over 80% seen once. Sequenced input: blood. All receptors come from a woman between 50 and 59 years old in good health.

The gene calls are TRBV11-2 and TRBJ2-7, with TRBD1 as a possible D gene (6 bases). CDR1 and CDR2 (germline): SGHAT, FQNNGV. The V and J ends lost 6 bases and 7 bases respectively, with 19 bases between them. The CDR3 is 14 residues long. The DNA of the CDR3 is TGTGCCAGCAGTACCCCGGGACATTACGGGGAGCAGTACTTC. Residues: CASSTPGHYGEQYF.

In DNA, the CDR3 is TGTGCCAGCAGCCAAGAAGTGGGATCGGAGGCATACAATGAGCAGTTCTTC. Residues: CASSQEVGSEAYNEQFF. This chain links TRBV3-1 (or the pseudogene TRBV3-2) with TRBJ2-1, with D perhaps TRBD2 (5 bases). The CDR3 has 17 amino acids. CDR1 LGHDT and CDR2 YNNKEL come from the germline V gene (reference sequence). Trimming took off 0 bases at V and 4 bases at J, with 16 bases between the two ends.

This CDR3 is CASSLQGSTEAFF. CDR3 bases: TGTGCCAGCAGTTTGCAGGGTAGCACTGAAGCTTTCTTT. V gene TRBV27 combines with J gene TRBJ1-1, with a possible D match to TRBD1 (5 bases). Germline CDR1 is MNHEY and CDR2 is SMNVEV (reference sequence). This CDR3 is 13 amino acids long. V was clipped by 3 bases and J by 4 bases, with 9 bases between them.

This chain joins TRBV27 and TRBJ2-3; TRBD2 matches 8 bases. The V gene end was trimmed by 8 bases and the J gene end by 2 bases; junction bases not matched to a gene: 3. Germline V gene sequence: CDR1 MNHEY, CDR2 SMNVEV (reference sequence). The CDR3 is 13 amino acids. The CDR3 spells CASAGGFTDTQYF. For the CDR3, the DNA is TGTGCCAGCGCGGGAGGTTTCACAGATACGCAGTATTTT.

V and J are TRBV25-1 and TRBJ1-2, with 8 bases identical to TRBD1. CDR3 size: 16 residues. V shed 1 base, J shed 4 bases, and the junction held 8 bases outside the gene matches. Germline loops: CDR1 MGHDK, CDR2 SYGVNS. The CDR3 DNA reads TGTGCCAGCAGTGAATCCGGACAGGGACTCGGCTATGGCTACACCTTC. Amino acid sequence: CASSESGQGLGYGYTF.

The chain employs TRBV28 and TRBJ1-2; 8 positions agree with TRBD1. This CDR3 contains 15 residues. With V trimmed by 5 bases and J by 5 bases, 10 bases remained unmatched. Germline values: CDR1 MDHEN, CDR2 SYDVKM. CDR3 coding DNA: TGTGCCAGCAGTCCTATCGACAGGGGAAGGTATGGCTACACCTTC. Translated, it gives CASSPIDRGRYGYTF.

CDR3 protein: CASSESAAGGGTEAFF. Here the CDR3 DNA reads TGCGCCAGCAGTGAGTCGGCGGCAGGGGGGGGCACTGAAGCTTTCTTT. The rearrangement links TRBV10-2 to TRBJ1-1; 7 positions match TRBD1. Trimming at V came to 0 bases and at J to 4 bases, leaving 8 bases not matched to a gene. This CDR3 spans 16 amino acids. Germline lookup yields CDR1 WSHSY and CDR2 SAAADI.

The V call is TRBV10-3, the J call TRBJ2-1; perhaps TRBD1 as D (6 bases). V was shortened by 6 bases and J by 8 bases, with 14 bases between the two germline ends. Per germline, CDR1 ENHRY and CDR2 SYGVKD. This CDR3 is 13 amino acids long. The CDR3 region is CAISVQGPYEQFF. The CDR3 coding sequence is TGTGCCATCAGCGTACAGGGACCTTATGAGCAGTTCTTC.

The count of this clone is one. The chain carries TRBV11-2 and TRBJ2-1, with D possibly matching TRBD2 (6 bases). Germline CDR1 reads SGHAT; CDR2 reads FQNNGV. This CDR3 comprises 14 residues. V was cut by 1 base and J by 6 bases, with 10 bases left in between. The CDR3 nucleotides are TGTGCCAGCAGCTTAGCGGGAGTAAGCAATGAGCAGTTCTTC. Protein: CASSLAGVSNEQFF.

The V and J genes are TRBV3-1 (or the pseudogene TRBV3-2) and TRBJ1-1; TRBD1 agrees at 8 bases. V lost 2 bases, J lost 6 bases, and 8 bases stayed unmatched. The germline gives CDR1 LGHDT, CDR2 YNNKEL (reference sequence). This CDR3 spans 15 amino acids. The CDR3 sequence: CASSQMTGVLAEAFF. The CDR3 DNA follows: TGTGCCAGCAGCCAAATGACAGGGGTGCTCGCTGAAGCTTTCTTT.

The genes are TRBV5-1 and TRBJ2-1; D call uncertain. There are 16 residues in the CDR3. Germline CDR1 is SGHRS and CDR2 is YFSETQ. Trimming took 0 bases from V and 0 from J, leaving 10 bases between them. CDR3 DNA: TGCGCCAGCAGCTTGGGGCAGGCTAGCTCCTACAATGAGCAGTTCTTC. Residues: CASSLGQASSYNEQFF.

This clone appeared a few times. Written as DNA, the CDR3 is TGTGCCAGCAGCATAGCGGGGGATACCACCGGGGAGCTGTTTTTT. This codes for CASSIAGDTTGELFF. The V gene is TRBV6-5, the J gene TRBJ2-2, with 9 bases matching TRBD2. Germline V gene lookup returns CDR1 MNHEY and CDR2 SVGAGI. Trimming cost V 6 bases and J 4 bases; bases outside gene matches: 6. The CDR3 has 15 residues.

The chain recombines TRBV24-1 with TRBJ1-2; 9 nucleotides align to TRBD1. The CDR3 length is 17 residues. Losses at the gene ends were 12 bases for V and 4 bases for J; bases not matched to a gene: 20. The germline gives CDR1 KGHDR, CDR2 SFDVKD. The DNA of the CDR3 is TGTGCCGCTTATTTGGGACAGGGAGACCGCCGTTCCTATGGCTACACCTTC. It is translated as CAAYLGQGDRRSYGYTF.

This chain joins TRBV2 and TRBJ1-4; D is ambiguous. CDR1 SNHLY and CDR2 FYNNEI come from the germline V gene. Trimming took 6 bases from V and 11 from J, leaving 19 bases between them. The CDR3 has 14 amino acids. CDR3 protein: CASSRSSPMSKLFF. The CDR3 DNA reads TGTGCCAGCAGCAGGTCTTCTCCCATGAGTAAACTGTTTTTT.

V is TRBV5-6 and J is TRBJ2-1; 8 nucleotides match TRBD2. The CDR3 has 11 amino acids. Germline V gives CDR1 SGHDT, CDR2 YYEEEE. V lost 4 bases, J lost 15 bases, and 6 bases stayed unmatched. The CDR3 DNA reads TGTGCCAGCAGCCTGGGACTAGAAGGGTTCTTC. Encoded protein: CASSLGLEGFF.

The chain employs TRBV6-4 and TRBJ2-5; D might be TRBD2 (6 bases). This CDR3 is 18 amino acids long. The germline V gene has CDR1 MRHNA and CDR2 SNTAGT. Trimming left V 2 bases short and J 3 bases short, with 22 bases between. The CDR3 spells CASSDGWNRARGKETQYF. Here the CDR3 DNA reads TGTGCCAGCAGTGACGGATGGAACCGGGCCCGGGGGAAAGAGACCCAGTACTTC.

The chain carries TRBV7-6 and TRBJ2-5, with 8 nucleotides matching TRBD1. Germline CDR1 reads SGHVS; CDR2 reads FNYEAQ. V was pared by 0 bases and J by 5 bases, with 5 bases of the junction left unmatched. This CDR3 contains 15 residues. The CDR3 region has the DNA TGTGCCAGCAGCTTAGCGGGCAGGGGGCAGGAGACCCAGTACTTC. It specifies CASSLAGRGQETQYF. Looking up the rest from reference TRBV7-6 and TRBJ2-5 gives the full variable domain: GAGVSQSPRYKVTKRGQDVALRCDPISGHVSLYWYRQALGQGPEFLTYFNYEAQQDKSGLPNDRFSAERPEGSISTLTIQRTEQRDSAMYRCASSLAGRGQETQYFGPGTRLLVL.

The V gene is TRBV4-1, the J gene TRBJ1-6, with D possibly matching TRBD1 (5 bases). V lost 1 base to trimming and J lost 7 bases, with 17 bases between them. The CDR3 covers 17 residues. Germline V gene sequence: CDR1 MGHRA, CDR2 YSYEKL. This chain's CDR3 is CASSQVDGGFTNSPLHF. The CDR3 DNA is TGCGCCAGCAGCCAAGTCGACGGGGGATTTACCAATTCACCCCTCCACTTT.

This chain connects TRBV28 to TRBJ2-3; TRBD1 agrees at 9 bases. The CDR3 runs to 13 residues. V was clipped by 6 bases and J by 5 bases; unmatched bases: 3. Germline CDR1 MDHEN, CDR2 SYDVKM. The CDR3 DNA reads as TGTGCCAGCAGCACAGGGGGCTTAGATACGCAGTATTTT. Translation: CASSTGGLDTQYF.

The chain uses TRBV10-3 and TRBJ2-1, with D maybe TRBD2 (6 bases). The CDR3 has 11 amino acids. V was shortened by 6 bases and J by 8 bases, with 8 bases between the two germline ends. Germline V gives CDR1 ENHRY, CDR2 SYGVKD. CDR3 amino acids: CAIRTGDEQFF. The DNA for the CDR3 is TGTGCCATCAGAACGGGGGATGAGCAGTTCTTC.

The gene calls are TRBV5-4 and TRBJ2-5, with 9 bases that match TRBD2. This CDR3 spans 16 amino acids. V was clipped by 0 bases and J by 5 bases; unmatched bases: 8. Germline V gene data show CDR1 as SGHNT and CDR2 as YYREEE (reference sequence). The CDR3 region is CASSLEMRGGRETQYF. CDR3 sequence (DNA): TGTGCCAGCAGCTTGGAAATGCGGGGGGGCAGGGAGACCCAGTACTTC.

The V and J genes are TRBV7-2 and TRBJ2-3; tentatively, D is TRBD2 (5 bases). The V end lost 5 bases, the J end lost 0 bases, and 24 bases lay between the germline ends. The germline gives CDR1 SGHTA, CDR2 FQGNSA. The CDR3 totals 19 residues. In DNA, the CDR3 is TGTGCCAGCAGCCCCACCCCGGCTAGCTGGATTATAAGCACAGATACGCAGTATTTT. Amino acid sequence: CASSPTPASWIISTDTQYF.

The chain couples TRBV19 to TRBJ2-3; 7 bases are a match to TRBD1. The V and J ends lost 6 bases and 1 base, in that order; junction bases with no gene match: 4. CDR3 length equals 14 residues. Germline V gives CDR1 LNHDA, CDR2 SQIVND (reference sequence). DNA of the CDR3: TGTGCCAGTAGGAGGGGGCAAGGCACAGATACGCAGTATTTT. Its protein product is CASRRGQGTDTQYF.

This chain uses TRBV27 with TRBJ1-2; tentative D call: TRBD1 (5 bases). From germline, CDR1 is MNHEY and CDR2 SMNVEV (reference sequence). CDR3 length equals 13 residues. Trimming stripped 2 bases from V and 7 bases from J, with 11 bases between. CDR3 in amino acids: CASSLGSGSGYTF. CDR3 coding DNA: TGTGCCAGCAGTTTAGGTTCAGGGAGTGGCTACACCTTC.